This T cell receptor beta chain was captured in a study of blood T cell repertoires in COVID-19. Study context: COVID-19 samples collected from the United States, Italy and Spain covered acute and convalescent phases. PBMCs, B-cell-depleted T cells, or T cells were the source of the cDNA or gDNA that made up the material.

As originally analysed: The authors estimated nucleated cell counts from reference gene primer amplification. TCRdb's table, derived via immunoSEQ multiplex PCR, lists solely in-frame clones and lacks some. V and J calls plus clone size are reproduced from that table; the DNA served to infer D and trimming. The repertoire holds 82,000 or so clones, with 80% to 90% as singletons. Residents of approximately 25 US areas, aged about 18 to 95 years, made up the participants. The TCR originated in a woman aged 45-65 years with acute COVID-19. The sequencing input was PBMCs or T cells enriched from blood (not recorded which).

This CDR3 reads CATAGSSSYNEQFF. The CDR3 nucleotides are TGTGCCACCGCGGGGTCTAGCTCCTACAATGAGCAGTTCTTC. The chain has TRBV10-3 and TRBJ2-1; maybe TRBD2 (6 bases). The length of the CDR3 is 14 residues. Germline values: CDR1 ENHRY, CDR2 SYGVKD. V dropped 10 bases and J dropped 0 bases, with 13 bases sitting between them.